This TCR beta chain was retrieved from a study of CXCR3-negative and CXCR3-positive naive CD8 T cells. Overall study findings and caveats: When CXCR3-positive naive cells were set against CXCR3-negative naive cells, the former had more hydrophobic TRB CDR3s. Comparison of naive CXCR3-negative and CXCR3-positive cells revealed similar TRBV-TRBJ usage, while memory cells differed. Between one naive subset and the other, surface CD5 was comparable, and TCR strength was inferred from TRB CDR3 properties.

The germline CDR1 and CDR2 sequences are MGHDK and SYGVNS. The CDR3 contains 15 residues. As concerns this clonotype: Its antigen is unidentified.

Each TRB cDNA library was prepared by 5' RACE (with UMI labels). TCRdb re-called the 5' RACE reads and gives one entry per CDR3 protein, without DNA. The sample data list roughly 130,000 distinct CDR3 sequences. Researchers reported sorting every CD8+ T cell subset in triplicate, 300,000 or so cells per sort. Naivety in CD8+ T cells corresponded to a CD45RO-CCR7+CD27+CD95- phenotype. This chain joins TRBV25-1 and TRBJ1-4; there is no DNA to check the TCRdb D call of TRBD1. The receptor was isolated from a human donor in good health. Some clones in this sample may be carry-over from other donors' samples. Material: naive CXCR3+ CD8+ T cells from blood. This sample's subset: CD45RO-CCR7+CD27+CD95- naive CD8+ T cells expressing CXCR3 (TNR3+). The CDR3 sequence: CASSEKGREGEKLFF.